This entry lists 28 T cell receptor beta chains sequenced from one sample in a study of cytomegalovirus exposure and HLA in healthy donors. Data came from immunoSEQ multiplex PCR; TCRdb stores just in-frame clones and leaves some out. The sample has roughly 86,000 clones; 96% are singletons. Sequenced input: PBMCs. Receptors originate from a man aged 18 to 29 in good health and CMV-seropositive.

J is TRBJ1-1 and V is TRBV28, with D tentatively TRBD1 (6 bases). V was pared by 7 bases and J by 1 base, with 10 bases between. Germline lookup yields CDR1 MDHEN and CDR2 SYDVKM. CDR3 length equals 13 residues. The CDR3 is CASIKQGNTEAFF. The CDR3 nucleotides read TGTGCCAGCATCAAACAGGGGAACACTGAAGCTTTCTTT.

The chain links TRBV29-1 to TRBJ2-3, with TRBD2 matching over 7 bases. The ends lost 6 bases at V and 2 bases at J; junction bases unmatched: 11. Germline lookup yields CDR1 SQVTM and CDR2 ANQGSEA. The CDR3 has 15 amino acids. The CDR3 bases are TGCAGCGTGAGGGGACCGGGAGGCTCCACAGATACGCAGTATTTT. Protein product: CSVRGPGGSTDTQYF.

The chain links TRBV7-8 to TRBJ1-2; D is possibly TRBD1 (5 bases). The CDR3 has 14 amino acids. Trimming removed 2 bases at V and 4 bases at J, with 11 bases between. CDR1 SGHVS and CDR2 FQNEAQ come from the germline V gene. The CDR3 spells CASSLLRGTYGYTF. CDR3 bases: TGTGCCAGCAGCTTATTAAGGGGAACCTATGGCTACACCTTC.

The V gene is TRBV5-6, the J gene TRBJ1-3; TRBD1 might be the D (6 bases). Deletions cut 2 bases from V and 1 base from J, with 7 bases between. Germline CDR1 is SGHDT and CDR2 is YYEEEE. CDR3 length: 14 amino acids. This CDR3 reads CASSLQGSGNTIYF. DNA for the CDR3: TGTGCCAGCAGCTTACAGGGATCTGGAAACACCATATATTTT.

The chain has TRBV6-1 and TRBJ2-3, with 7 bases lining up with TRBD2. The J segment lost 10 bases and the V segment lost 1 base, leaving 8 bases of the junction unmatched. The CDR3 spans 14 residues. In germline, CDR1 is MNHNS, CDR2 SASEGT. The CDR3 DNA reads TGTGCCAGCAGTGAAGGCGGGGGACTTTGGGCGCAGTATTTT. Residues: CASSEGGGLWAQYF.

The genes are TRBV6-1 and TRBJ2-2; TRBD2 might be the D (5 bases). V lost 1 base to trimming and J lost 8 bases, with 17 bases between them. Germline lookup yields CDR1 MNHNS and CDR2 SASEGT. This CDR3 has 16 amino acids. The CDR3 DNA reads TGTGCCAGCAGTGAAGTTAGCGTTAGGATTTCTGGGGAGCTGTTTTTT. This sequence encodes CASSEVSVRISGELFF.

J is TRBJ2-5 and V is TRBV27; possible D gene TRBD2, 5 bases. The length of the CDR3 is 15 residues. Trimming cost V 5 bases and J 5 bases, with 18 bases left between them. Germline V lookup: CDR1 MNHEY, CDR2 SMNVEV (reference sequence). CDR3 nucleotide sequence: TGTGCCAGCAGTCCGGGATTGGGCTTTAGCGAGACCCAGTACTTC. Amino acids: CASSPGLGFSETQYF.

The chain is built from TRBV2 and TRBJ2-2; TRBD1 is a possible D gene (6 bases). CDR1 and CDR2 from the germline V gene are SNHLY and FYNNEI. Trimming shortened V by 9 bases and J by 8 bases, and 16 bases separated the two germline ends. The CDR3 runs 13 residues. Here the CDR3 DNA reads TGTGCCAGTGATCCAGGGGTTCCGGGGGAGCTGTTTTTT. Its translation is CASDPGVPGELFF.

CDR3 sequence: CASSQNREQAFF. For the CDR3, the DNA is TGTGCCAGCTCACAGAACAGGGAACAAGCTTTCTTT. This chain joins TRBV18 and TRBJ1-1, with D possibly TRBD1 on 6 matching bases. CDR3 length: 12 residues. Germline CDR1 and CDR2: KGHSH and LQKENI. V lost 4 bases and J 9 bases, leaving 12 bases between the germline ends. The full variable domain, rest sourced from reference TRBV18 and TRBJ1-1, is NAGVMQNPRHLVRRRGQEARLRCSPMKGHSHVYWYRQLPEEGLKFMVYLQKENIIDESGMPKERFSAEFPKEGPSILRIQQVVRGDSAAYFCASSQNREQAFFGQGTRLTVV.

This clone appeared a single time. The rearrangement links TRBV29-1 to TRBJ1-2; weak D call: TRBD1 (6 bases). Trimming pared 7 bases from V and 2 bases from J, leaving 14 bases between. The germline V gene encodes CDR1 SQVTM and CDR2 ANQGSEA. CDR3 size: 13 residues. CDR3 bases: TGCAGCGGGGCCCTCGGACAGAACTATGGCTACACCTTC. Its translation: CSGALGQNYGYTF. The variable domain in full, with the rest retrieved from reference TRBV29-1 and TRBJ1-2, is SAVISQKPSRDICQRGTSLTIQCQVDSQVTMMFWYRQQPGQSLTLIATANQGSEATYESGFVIDKFPISRPNLTFSTLTVSNMSPEDSSIYLCSGALGQNYGYTFGSGTRLTVV.

The rearrangement links TRBV6-1 to TRBJ1-1; 9 positions match TRBD1. Germline loops: CDR1 MNHNS, CDR2 SASEGT. The CDR3 is 12 amino acids. V dropped 6 bases and J dropped 6; count of bases not matched to a gene: 2. The CDR3 reads CASSGQGPEAFF. DNA for the CDR3: TGTGCCAGCAGCGGACAGGGGCCTGAAGCTTTCTTT.

The chain couples TRBV6-5 to TRBJ2-1; D is ambiguous. The length of the CDR3 is 13 residues. The V and J ends lost 9 bases and 0 bases respectively, with 9 bases between them. CDR1 is MNHEY, CDR2 SVGAGI, per germline. CDR3: CASTGLSYNEQFF. For the CDR3, the DNA is TGTGCCAGTACCGGTCTCTCCTACAATGAGCAGTTCTTC.

The J gene is TRBJ2-1, the V gene TRBV2; 14 bases map to TRBD2. CDR3 length: 14 amino acids. Germline values: CDR1 SNHLY, CDR2 FYNNEI. With 6 bases clipped from V and 9 bases from J, the junction kept 4 bases outside the gene matches. CDR3 region: CASRGLAGAVEQFF. The CDR3 coding sequence is TGTGCCAGCAGGGGACTAGCGGGAGCGGTTGAGCAGTTCTTC.

The V and J genes are TRBV18 and TRBJ2-2, with TRBD2 matching 13 bases. Germline values: CDR1 KGHSH, CDR2 LQKENI. CDR3 length: 16 amino acids. J gave up 4 bases and V 6 bases, and 5 bases lay outside the gene matches. CDR3 bases: TGTGCCAGCTCCCGGACTAGCGGGAGTATCACCGGGGAGCTGTTTTTT. Protein sequence: CASSRTSGSITGELFF.

The V call is TRBV29-1, the J call TRBJ1-4, with D unclear. The ends were cut back, 4 bases at V and 7 bases at J, with 13 bases in the middle. Looked up from germline, CDR1 is SQVTM and CDR2 is ANQGSEA. The CDR3 totals 13 residues. The CDR3 sequence: CSVGVLAAEKLFF. DNA of the CDR3: TGCAGCGTTGGGGTGTTGGCGGCTGAAAAACTGTTTTTT.

The chain has TRBV2 and TRBJ1-2; D may be TRBD1 (5 bases). The V gene lost 6 bases and the J gene lost 8 bases, with 10 bases spanning the gap. CDR3 size: 11 residues. From germline, CDR1 is SNHLY and CDR2 FYNNEI. The CDR3 protein is CASSRVRGYTF. CDR3 nucleotide sequence: TGTGCCAGCAGCAGGGTACGGGGCTACACCTTC.

V and J are TRBV28 and TRBJ1-2; the D is unclear. This CDR3 contains 13 residues. With 7 bases removed from V and 0 bases from J, the gap between germline ends came to 9 bases. Germline lookup yields CDR1 MDHEN and CDR2 SYDVKM. The CDR3 bases are TGTGCCAGCACTTACAGCACTAACTATGGCTACACCTTC. This codes for CASTYSTNYGYTF.

The chain recombines TRBV19 with TRBJ2-5; TRBD2 matches at 11 bases. CDR1 LNHDA and CDR2 SQIVND come from the germline V gene (reference sequence). The CDR3 has 17 amino acids. V lost 1 base and J lost 1; bases outside the gene matches: 5. For the CDR3, the DNA is TGTGCCAGTAGTATAGGTACTAGCGGGAGTCTCCAAGAGACCCAGTACTTC. It encodes CASSIGTSGSLQETQYF.

The chain recombines TRBV11-3 with TRBJ2-2, with D unclear. The CDR3 runs to 14 residues. Per the germline V gene, CDR1 is SGHNT and CDR2 is YENEEA. Trimming removed 1 base from V and 4 bases from J, with 7 bases in between. CDR3 DNA: TGTGCCAGCAGCTTAGGGGCGACCACCGGGGAGCTGTTTTTT. It codes for CASSLGATTGELFF.

This clone is a singleton in its sample. V usage is TRBV10-2 and J usage is TRBJ1-2; 10 positions agree with TRBD1. The CDR3 length is 17 residues. V dropped 6 bases and J dropped 0; count of bases not matched to a gene: 10. From germline, CDR1 is WSHSY and CDR2 SAAADI. The CDR3, as DNA: TGCGCCAGCAGGGGGGACAGGGGCACCCCATCTAACTATGGCTACACCTTC. This sequence encodes CASRGDRGTPSNYGYTF.

This sequence joins TRBV30 and TRBJ2-7, with 9 bases lining up with TRBD1. The CDR3 is 15 residues long. Germline CDR1 GTSNPN, CDR2 SVGIG (reference sequence). The J segment lost 5 bases and the V segment lost 1 base, leaving 9 bases of the junction unmatched. The CDR3 region is CAWSDLDRGSNEQYF. The CDR3 coding sequence is TGTGCCTGGAGTGACCTGGACAGGGGATCTAACGAGCAGTACTTC. Complete variable domain (other parts from reference TRBV30 and TRBJ2-7): SQTIHQWPATLVQPVGSPLSLECTVEGTSNPNLYWYRQAAGRGLQLLFYSVGIGQISSEVPQNLSASRPQDRQFILSSKKLLLSDSGFYLCAWSDLDRGSNEQYFGPGTRLTVT.

CDR3: CASHRGTGRTGELFF. Written as DNA, the CDR3 is TGTGCCAGCCACCGCGGGACAGGGAGAACCGGGGAGCTGTTTTTT. The chain couples TRBV6-1 to TRBJ2-2; 9 bases line up with TRBD1. The V and J ends lost 8 bases and 5 bases, in that order; junction bases with no gene match: 9. The CDR3 has 15 residues. CDR1 and CDR2 from the germline V gene are MNHNS and SASEGT.

This chain uses TRBV28 with TRBJ2-1; the match to TRBD2 covers 9 bases. V was pared by 7 bases and J by 2 bases, with 6 bases of the junction left unmatched. Per the germline V gene, CDR1 is MDHEN and CDR2 is SYDVKM. The CDR3 length is 15 residues. The CDR3 region is CASTPAGGAYNEQFF. In DNA form, the CDR3 reads TGTGCCAGCACCCCAGCGGGAGGTGCCTACAATGAGCAGTTCTTC.

CDR3 region: CASSLGQGVNTEAFF. The DNA for the CDR3 is TGTGCCAGCAGTTTAGGGCAGGGGGTGAACACTGAAGCTTTCTTT. This chain uses TRBV27 with TRBJ1-1, with 7 bases aligning to TRBD1. The CDR3 is 15 residues long. The ends lost 2 bases at V and 0 bases at J; junction bases unmatched: 3. The germline CDR1 and CDR2 sequences are MNHEY and SMNVEV (reference sequence).

This clone was picked up one time. The chain is built from TRBV11-2 and TRBJ2-3; TRBD2 aligns across 10 bases. Germline CDR1 SGHAT, CDR2 FQNNGV. The CDR3 has 18 amino acids. V lost 0 bases, J lost 4 bases, and 10 bases stayed unmatched. The CDR3 DNA reads TGTGCCAGCAGCTTAGATTGGGCTAGCGGGAGTCGGGCAGATACGCAGTATTTT. This sequence encodes CASSLDWASGSRADTQYF.

The CDR3 nucleotides read TGTGCCAGCAGTCTGGACAGGGGGCTAGGAAATGAGCAGTTCTTC. Its translation is CASSLDRGLGNEQFF. V is TRBV28 and J is TRBJ2-1; TRBD1 aligns across 11 bases. Germline V gene sequence: CDR1 MDHEN, CDR2 SYDVKM. This CDR3 has 15 residues. V was pared by 5 bases and J by 7 bases, with 7 bases of the junction left unmatched.

The chain links TRBV29-1 to TRBJ2-3; D ambiguous. Deletions cut 2 bases from V and 0 bases from J, with 9 bases between. The germline CDR1 and CDR2 sequences are SQVTM and ANQGSEA. The CDR3 has 14 amino acids. CDR3 sequence (DNA): TGCAGCGTTGAACGTATTTCTAGCACAGATACGCAGTATTTT. It codes for CSVERISSTDTQYF.

This clone was seen a single time. This chain links TRBV5-1 with TRBJ2-5, with 11 bases matching TRBD2. CDR3 length equals 15 residues. The germline V gene has CDR1 SGHRS and CDR2 YFSETQ. Germline trimming cut 4 bases from V and 3 bases from J; bases unmatched to any gene: 5. CDR3 sequence (DNA): TGCGCCAGCAGCCAGCCGGGACTAGCGGAAGAGACCCAGTACTTC. The encoded protein is CASSQPGLAEETQYF.